A selection of T cell receptor beta chains follows, all from one sample in a study of tumor-infiltrating lymphocytes in primary liver carcinoma. TCRdb called the multiplex PCR reads again in MiXCR, with one record for every CDR3 protein. The sample has about 300,000 distinct CDR3 sequences, more than 55% seen once. What was sequenced was peripheral blood. The receptors were gathered from a man in his forties with primary liver carcinoma and hepatitis B virus infection. Each CDR3 is given with its conserved first and last residue. A D gene is named only where the DNA matches it firmly. Only part of the rows carry a size: once, few, many, or a class if the clone is expanded.

TRBV7-9	TRBJ2-2	NA	TRBD1	CASSPRQGSTGELFF	TGTGCCAGCAGCCCTCGACAGGGGAGCACCGGGGAGCTGTTTTTT
TRBV6-1	TRBJ2-6	many	NA	CASSLSLPQGWGSGANVLTF	TGTGCCAGCAGTCTCTCACTCCCACAGGGTTGGGGCTCTGGGGCCAACGTCCTGACTTTC
TRBV28	TRBJ2-5	NA	TRBD1	CASSPVDREETHYF	TGTGCCAGCAGTCCAGTTGACAGGGAAGAGACCCATTACTTC
TRBV6-5	TRBJ2-4	many	NA	CASSPEGKNIQYF	TGTGCCAGCAGCCCCGAGGGGAAAAACATTCAGTACTTC
TRBV12-3/TRBV12-4	TRBJ1-2	NA	TRBD1	CTSSPSDRGTEKTF	TGTACCAGCAGTCCTTCGGACAGGGGGACGGAGAAGACCTTC
TRBV7-9	TRBJ1-2	NA	TRBD1	CASSLLGRTGYGYTF	TGTGCCAGCAGCTTACTCGGCAGGACAGGCTATGGCTATACCTTC
TRBV7-9	TRBJ2-3	few	NA	CASSLFTGATTDTQYF	TGTGCCAGCAGCTTATTCACCGGGGCGACCACAGATACGCAGTATTTT
TRBV6-5	TRBJ2-2	many	NA	CASSSSSASTGELFF	TGTGCCAGCAGTAGTTCTAGCGCTTCCACCGGGGAGCTGTTTTTT
TRBV5-1	TRBJ2-2	NA	NA	CASSLGQMTGELFF	TGCGCCAGCAGCTTGGGACAGATGACCGGGGAGCTGTTTTTT
TRBV10-2	TRBJ1-1	NA	NA	CASNPQGGNTEAFF	TGCGCCAGCAACCCTCAGGGAGGGAACACTGAAGCTTTCTTT
TRBV6-2/TRBV6-3	TRBJ2-7	NA	NA	CTSSRVYSYEQYF	TGTACCAGCAGTCGGGTATACTCCTACGAGCAGTACTTC
TRBV6-2/TRBV6-3	TRBJ2-7	NA	TRBD1	CASSDIGQGYEQYF	TGTGCCAGCAGTGATATCGGACAGGGCTACGAGCAGTACTTC
TRBV11-2	TRBJ2-2	NA	NA	CASSHVLGRTGELFF	TGTGCCAGTAGCCATGTCCTGGGGAGGACCGGGGAGCTATTTTTT
TRBV7-9	TRBJ1-6	NA	TRBD1	CANSLGQDSPLHF	TGTGCCAACAGCCTAGGACAGGATTCACCCCTCCACTTT
TRBV4-3	TRBJ2-2	NA	TRBD2	CASNQLAGATGELFF	TGCGCCAGCAACCAACTAGCGGGAGCAACCGGGGAGCTGTTTTTT
TRBV5-5	TRBJ2-5	NA	NA	CASSSRPRGNPGETQYF	TGTGCCAGCAGCTCTCGACCACGAGGAAACCCGGGTGAGACCCAGTACTTC
TRBV5-1	TRBJ2-3	NA	NA	CVSSPGGDSSTDTQYF	TGCGTCAGCAGCCCAGGGGGGGATTCGAGCACAGATACGCAGTATTTT
TRBV11-2	TRBJ1-6	many	NA	CASSLGIASNSPLHF	TGTGCCAGCAGCTTAGGTATAGCGTCGAATTCACCCCTCCACTTT
TRBV23-1	TRBJ1-3	NA	TRBD1	CASSPGQGRTGNTIYF	TGCGCCAGCAGTCCGGGACAGGGAAGGACTGGAAACACCATATATTTT
TRBV12-2	TRBJ2-7	NA	NA	CASRHATGDNEQYF	TGTGCAAGTCGCCATGCCACAGGGGACAACGAGCAGTACTTC
TRBV30	TRBJ1-5	NA	NA	CAWREQGTNQPQHF	TGTGCCTGGAGGGAACAGGGAACAAATCAGCCCCAGCATTTT
TRBV5-4	TRBJ1-1	few	NA	CASSSRDAISEAFF	TGTGCCAGTAGCTCACGGGACGCCATTTCTGAAGCCTTCTTT
TRBV7-9	TRBJ2-1	once	NA	CASSLNGQFF	TGTGCCAGCAGCTTAAATGGGCAGTTCTTC
TRBV29-1	TRBJ2-3	many	NA	CSVEDGGRTNTDTQYF	TGCAGCGTTGAAGATGGAGGGAGGACTAATACAGATACGCAGTATTTT
TRBV6-5	TRBJ2-2	NA	NA	CASSYYQGKNTGELFF	TGTGCCAGCAGTTACTATCAGGGGAAGAACACCGGGGAGCTGTTTTTT
TRBV7-8	TRBJ2-7	NA	NA	CASSRGDSGFSYEQYF	TGTGCCAGCAGCCGAGGAGACAGTGGTTTCTCCTACGAGCAGTACTTC
TRBV10-3	TRBJ2-1	many	TRBD2	CAISEWREDYNEQFF	TGTGCCATCAGTGAATGGCGGGAGGACTACAATGAGCAGTTCTTC
TRBV6-6	TRBJ2-3	few	TRBD2	CASSRDSGGDTQYF	TGTGCCAGCAGTAGGGACAGCGGGGGGGATACGCAGTATTTT
TRBV11-2	TRBJ2-7	once	NA	CASSLGGEDYRLEQYF	TGTGCCAGCAGCTTAGGCGGCGAGGACTACCGTTTGGAGCAGTACTTC
TRBV6-2/TRBV6-3	TRBJ1-2	few	TRBD1	CASSNTRTGYGYTF	TGTGCCAGCAGCAACACCAGGACAGGCTATGGCTACACCTTC
TRBV4-1	TRBJ2-1	NA	NA	CTSSQGYATPAAEQFF	TGCACCAGCAGCCAAGGGTACGCTACACCTGCAGCTGAGCAGTTCTTC
TRBV11-2	TRBJ1-1	NA	NA	CASSRDGAEGTEAFF	TGTGCCAGCAGCCGGGACGGGGCCGAGGGCACTGAAGCTTTCTTT
TRBV6-6	TRBJ2-2	many	NA	CASSETGELFF	TGTGCCAGCAGTGAGACCGGGGAGCTGTTTTTT
TRBV11-2	TRBJ2-2	NA	NA	CASSLALGGANTGKLFF	TGTGCCAGCAGTTTAGCATTAGGAGGGGCGAACACCGGGAAGCTGTTTTTT
TRBV12-5	TRBJ2-5	NA	TRBD1	CVSGQSGGQETQYF	TGTGTTAGTGGTCAATCAGGGGGCCAGGAGACCCAGTACTTC
TRBV4-1	TRBJ1-2	NA	NA	CASSIGRTATYGYTF	TGCGCCAGCAGCATCGGCCGGACGGCGACGTATGGCTACACCTTC
TRBV5-1	TRBJ1-1	few	NA	CASSGGPPLNTEAFF	TGCGCCAGCAGTGGGGGTCCGCCTTTGAACACTGAAGCTTTCTTT
TRBV11-2	TRBJ2-3	NA	TRBD2	CDSSSGGGAPYTDTQYF	TGTGACAGCAGCTCCGGGGGGGGAGCCCCCTACACAGATACGCAGTATTTT
TRBV19	TRBJ1-1	NA	NA	CASSPTRGTEAFF	TGTGCCAGTAGTCCGACCAGGGGTACTGAAGCTTTCTTT
TRBV6-5	TRBJ2-2	many	TRBD2	CASSAIAGGSGELFF	TGTGCCAGCAGTGCGATAGCGGGTGGTTCCGGGGAGCTGTTTTTT
TRBV2	TRBJ1-6	NA	NA	CASSLNSPLHF	TGTGCCAGCAGCCTCAATTCACCCCTCCACTTT
TRBV6-6	TRBJ1-1	many	NA	CASSSSGVLTFF	TGTGCCAGCAGTTCCTCAGGGGTATTGACTTTCTTT
TRBV5-1	TRBJ1-2	NA	NA	CASSLTISNYGYTF	TGCGCCAGCAGCCTGACAATCTCTAACTATGGCTACACCTTC
TRBV6-5	TRBJ1-6	NA	NA	CASSYGGVGDSPLHF	TGTGCCAGCAGTTACGGGGGGGTCGGGGATTCACCCCTCCACTTT
TRBV11-2	TRBJ2-3	NA	NA	CASSLAQGGLHTWYF	TGTGCCAGCAGCTTAGCCCAGGGGGGTCTGCATACGTGGTATTTT
TRBV10-2	TRBJ2-7	NA	NA	CASSRLGGLVPYEQYF	TGCGCCAGCAGCCGCCTGGGAGGCCTCGTTCCGTACGAGCAGTACTTC
TRBV5-4	TRBJ2-2	few	NA	CASSWRDSPNTGELFF	TGTGCCAGCAGCTGGCGGGACAGCCCTAACACCGGGGAGCTGTTTTTT
TRBV6-6	TRBJ1-2	NA	NA	CDSSHESRTYGYTF	TGTGACAGCAGTCATGAATCGCGGACCTATGGCTACACCTTC
TRBV29-1	TRBJ2-3	many	TRBD2	CSVSTAGISTDTQYF	TGCAGCGTTTCGACAGCGGGGATTAGCACAGATACGCAGTATTTT